These T cell receptor beta chains were read from a single sample in a study of Graves' ophthalmopathy and Graves' hyperthyroidism. TCRdb called the multiplex PCR reads again in MiXCR, with one record for every CDR3 protein. This table has hundreds of thousands of distinct CDR3 sequences, roughly two fifths appearing once. Material for sequencing was peripheral blood. The receptors come from an adult man with Graves' ophthalmopathy. The CDR3 runs from the conserved cysteine through the conserved F or W. D genes are given only for firm matches. Clone size appears in some rows only: once, few, many, or a class for an expanded clone.

v_gene: TRBV20-1; j_gene: TRBJ2-7; d_gene: TRBD2; abundance: .; CDR3nt: TGCAGTGCTAGAGTTCCGGGACTAGCGTCCTACGAGCAGTACTTC; CDR3aa: CSARVPGLASYEQYF
v_gene: TRBV29-1; j_gene: TRBJ2-2; d_gene: TRBD1; abundance: many; CDR3nt: TGCAGCGTTGAAGGGACAGGGGGATCCGGGGAGCTGTTTTTT; CDR3aa: CSVEGTGGSGELFF
v_gene: TRBV7-6; j_gene: TRBJ2-3; d_gene: TRBD1; abundance: few; CDR3nt: TGTGCCAGCAGCTACGCTTTCACAGGGGACGGCACAGATACGCAGTATTTT; CDR3aa: CASSYAFTGDGTDTQYF
v_gene: TRBV7-4; j_gene: TRBJ1-3; d_gene: .; abundance: .; CDR3nt: TGTGCCAGCAGCTTGAAGGCAGGCACTGGAAACACCATATATTTT; CDR3aa: CASSLKAGTGNTIYF
v_gene: TRBV5-5; j_gene: TRBJ1-2; d_gene: .; abundance: many; CDR3nt: TGTGCCAGCAGACCTGTGGTATTAAGTGGCTACACCTTC; CDR3aa: CASRPVVLSGYTF
v_gene: TRBV2; j_gene: TRBJ2-5; d_gene: .; abundance: .; CDR3nt: TGTGCCAGCAGTGAAGCGCTTACAGACGAAGTGGGGGACCAGGCGGAGACCCAGTACTTC; CDR3aa: CASSEALTDEVGDQAETQYF
v_gene: TRBV29-1; j_gene: TRBJ2-5; d_gene: .; abundance: .; CDR3nt: TGCAGCCAACAGGGTGAAGAGACCCAGTACTTC; CDR3aa: CSQQGEETQYF
v_gene: TRBV29-1; j_gene: TRBJ2-5; d_gene: TRBD1; abundance: many; CDR3nt: TGCAGCGGTCGACAGGGTCGGTCCCAGTACTTC; CDR3aa: CSGRQGRSQYF
v_gene: TRBV2; j_gene: TRBJ1-5; d_gene: .; abundance: .; CDR3nt: TGTGCCAGCAGGGGGGAGCATCAGCCCCAGCATTTT; CDR3aa: CASRGEHQPQHF
v_gene: TRBV7-8; j_gene: TRBJ2-5; d_gene: TRBD2; abundance: .; CDR3nt: TGTGCCAGCAGCATCATAGCGGGGGGCGAAGAGACCCAGTACTTC; CDR3aa: CASSIIAGGEETQYF
v_gene: TRBV7-4; j_gene: TRBJ2-5; d_gene: .; abundance: .; CDR3nt: TGTGCCAGCTCCGGGCCCCAAGAGACCCAGTACTTC; CDR3aa: CASSGPQETQYF
v_gene: TRBV25-1; j_gene: TRBJ2-2; d_gene: .; abundance: many; CDR3nt: TGTGCCAGCAGTGACCTCCGGACAGGATTAGCGGGATTGAACACCGGGGAGCTGTTTTTT; CDR3aa: CASSDLRTGLAGLNTGELFF
v_gene: TRBV10-3; j_gene: TRBJ2-5; d_gene: TRBD2; abundance: .; CDR3nt: TGTGCCATCAGTGCCGGGGCGGGACTAGCGGGAGGGGTGACCCAGTACTTC; CDR3aa: CAISAGAGLAGGVTQYF
v_gene: TRBV29-1; j_gene: TRBJ2-7; d_gene: .; abundance: .; CDR3nt: TGCAGCGCCTTAGGGGGAGGTCGCTACGAGCAGTACTTC; CDR3aa: CSALGGGRYEQYF
v_gene: TRBV10-3; j_gene: TRBJ1-5; d_gene: .; abundance: .; CDR3nt: TGTGCCATCAAGTCTAGCGGGGAGAATCAGCCCCAGCATTTT; CDR3aa: CAIKSSGENQPQHF
v_gene: TRBV19; j_gene: TRBJ1-1; d_gene: .; abundance: .; CDR3nt: TGTGCCTGGAGTGGAAAGGTGAACACTGAAGCTTTCTTT; CDR3aa: CAWSGKVNTEAFF
v_gene: TRBV10-3; j_gene: TRBJ1-2; d_gene: TRBD1; abundance: many; CDR3nt: TGTGCCAGCGGAGACGGGACAGGGTCTTACGGCTACACCTTC; CDR3aa: CASGDGTGSYGYTF
v_gene: TRBV7-2; j_gene: TRBJ1-1; d_gene: .; abundance: .; CDR3nt: TGTGCCAGCAGCCCCCCGATCGGGGGTTACGGTGGCTACACTGAAGCTTTCTTT; CDR3aa: CASSPPIGGYGGYTEAFF
v_gene: TRBV2; j_gene: TRBJ1-2; d_gene: TRBD1; abundance: many; CDR3nt: TGTGCCAGCAGTGCCAGGACAGGCTCGGAATATGGCTACACCTTC; CDR3aa: CASSARTGSEYGYTF
v_gene: TRBV5-5; j_gene: TRBJ1-1; d_gene: .; abundance: few; CDR3nt: TGTGCCAGCAGCCGAATGACAGAAGCTTTCTTT; CDR3aa: CASSRMTEAFF
v_gene: TRBV10-3; j_gene: TRBJ1-4; d_gene: .; abundance: .; CDR3nt: TGTGCCATCAGGACTAGGGACGGCTATAATGAAAAACTGTTTTTT; CDR3aa: CAIRTRDGYNEKLFF
v_gene: TRBV30; j_gene: TRBJ1-1; d_gene: .; abundance: .; CDR3nt: TGTGCCTGGAGTGTACAGGTCGGTGCTGAAGCTTTCTTT; CDR3aa: CAWSVQVGAEAFF